The sequence of this T cell receptor beta chain was determined in a study of read filtering for tumor transcriptome and immune sequencing. Study-level background: R-ISS stage counts were eight or nine for I, 16 for II, 7 for III.

From approximately 430 ng of RNA, a library with molecular barcoded alpha/delta and beta/gamma adaptors was made. TCRdb processed the reads anew with MiXCR; each CDR3 protein has one entry. Here the sample spans about 46,000 distinct CDR3 sequences, less than 20% being singletons. This clonotype was seen a handful of times. The antigen remains undetermined. Study-level results: Dropping single-read clonotypes raised IR-seq and RNA-seq shared-clonotype correlation. The CD138-negative fraction was mixed bone marrow immune cells, not pure T cells.

The sample was a population of CD138-negative cells sorted from bone marrow. The TCR was taken from a donor at least 40 years old with multiple myeloma.

CDR3 sequence: CASSQEGGLGGLGDSPLHF. The CDR3 DNA is TGTGCCAGCAGCCAAGAGGGAGGCTTAGGTGGACTTGGGGACTCACCCCTCCACTTT. This sequence joins TRBV4-2 and TRBJ1-6; tentatively, D is TRBD1 (5 bases). Germline lookup yields CDR1 LGHNA and CDR2 YNFKEQ. Trimming took 0 bases from V and 10 from J, leaving 25 bases between them. This CDR3 has 19 amino acids.